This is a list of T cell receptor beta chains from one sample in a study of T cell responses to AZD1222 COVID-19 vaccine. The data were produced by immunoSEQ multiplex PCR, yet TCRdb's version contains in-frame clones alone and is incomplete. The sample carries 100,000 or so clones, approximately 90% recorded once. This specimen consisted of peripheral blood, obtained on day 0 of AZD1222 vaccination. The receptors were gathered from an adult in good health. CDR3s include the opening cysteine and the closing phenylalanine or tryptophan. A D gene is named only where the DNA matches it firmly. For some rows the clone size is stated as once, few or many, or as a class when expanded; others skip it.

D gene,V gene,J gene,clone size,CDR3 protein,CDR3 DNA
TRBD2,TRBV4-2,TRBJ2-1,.,CASSQESLREGYNEQFF,TGTGCCAGCAGCCAAGAAAGTTTGAGGGAGGGGTACAATGAGCAGTTCTTC
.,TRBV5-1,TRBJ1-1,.,CASSLLGQGGTEAFF,TGCGCCAGCAGCCTTCTAGGGCAGGGAGGAACTGAAGCTTTCTTT
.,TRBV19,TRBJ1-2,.,CASSPRVGGYTF,TGTGCCAGTAGTCCCAGGGTCGGCGGCTACACCTTC
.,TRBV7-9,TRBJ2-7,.,CASSFGAGAYEQYF,TGTGCCAGCAGCTTTGGGGCCGGGGCCTACGAGCAGTACTTC
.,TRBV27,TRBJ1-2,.,CASSLSMGVGYTF,TGTGCCAGCAGTTTATCGATGGGGGTAGGCTACACCTTC
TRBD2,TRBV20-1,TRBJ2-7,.,CSASGGGPSYEQYF,TGCAGTGCTAGTGGCGGGGGGCCCTCCTACGAGCAGTACTTC
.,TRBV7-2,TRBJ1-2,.,CASSFSAVVEGYTF,TGTGCCAGCAGCTTTTCGGCGGTAGTGGAGGGCTACACCTTC
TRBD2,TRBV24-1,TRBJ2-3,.,CATKPSGGDTQYF,TGTGCCACCAAACCTAGCGGGGGAGATACGCAGTATTTT
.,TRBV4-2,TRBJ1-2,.,CASSQDNREGYGYTF,TGTGCCAGCAGCCAAGATAACAGGGAAGGCTATGGCTACACCTTC
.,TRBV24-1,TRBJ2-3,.,CATSDTQRTRTDTQYF,TGTGCCACCAGTGATACGCAGCGTACTCGCACAGATACGCAGTATTTT
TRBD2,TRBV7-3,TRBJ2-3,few,CASSLYSGVGTDTQYF,TGTGCCAGCAGCCTCTATAGCGGGGTGGGCACAGATACGCAGTATTTT
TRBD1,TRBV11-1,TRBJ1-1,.,CASSLRGTGVNTEAFF,TGTGCCAGCAGCCTACGAGGGACAGGGGTGAACACTGAAGCTTTCTTT
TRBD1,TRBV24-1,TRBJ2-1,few,CATSDLGTGGTNEQFF,TGTGCCACCAGTGATTTGGGGACAGGGGGTACGAATGAGCAGTTCTTC
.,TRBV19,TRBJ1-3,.,CASSLLGGRGNTIYF,TGTGCCAGTAGTTTGTTGGGAGGGCGTGGAAACACCATATATTTT